The 9 T cell receptor beta chains presented below share a single source sample, sequenced in a study of T cells in women clearing cervical HPV infection. Profiling relied on immunoSEQ multiplex PCR, and the TCRdb table lists in-frame clones only, not all of them. The sample table includes about 25,000 clones. The sequenced sample was blood buffy coat. Receptors were obtained from a woman between 18 and 70 years old with a cervical HPV16 infection that either progressed to CIN3+ or cleared (not recorded which).

As to this clone: The CDR3 end lies 3 residues beyond the end of the read and is filled in from the germline J gene. This rearrangement joins TRBV28 to TRBJ2-6; D is ambiguous. Germline assignment: CDR1 MDHEN and CDR2 SYDVKM. Trimming left V 6 bases short and J 4 bases short, with 10 bases between. The CDR3 is 14 residues long. Here the CDR3 reads CASSPSTGANVLTF. The CDR3 bases that were read are TGTGCCAGCAGCCCATCGACAGGGGCCAACGTC.

Comment on this clone: Read coverage stops 3 residues before the CDR3 terminus; the germline J gene supplies the remainder. The chain has TRBV6-2 or TRBV6-3 and TRBJ1-2; TRBD1 matches at 9 bases. After removal of 5 bases from V and 4 bases from J, the junction contained 5 bases not matched to a gene. Germline values: CDR1 MNHEY, CDR2 SVGEGT. The CDR3 is made up of 14 amino acids. The CDR3 bases that were read are TGTGCCAGCAGTCCAGACAGGGGGGCCTATGGC. Amino acids: CASSPDRGAYG. The CDR3, in full, reads CASSPDRGAYGYTF.

CDR3 region: CASSGTGGPLIDYTF. Incomplete CDR3 DNA: TGTGCCAGCAGTGGCACGGGGGGACCTCTTATCGAC. The chain has TRBV6-1 and TRBJ1-2, with D maybe TRBD1 (5 bases). The missing CDR3 end, 3 residues past where the read stops, is filled in from the germline J gene. Germline loops: CDR1 MNHNS, CDR2 SASEGT. The CDR3 length is 15 residues.

Remarks on this clone: The CDR3 end lies 3 residues beyond the end of the read and is filled in from the germline J gene. The chain has TRBV7-8 and TRBJ1-5, with 9 bases matching TRBD1. This CDR3 spans 15 amino acids. The J segment lost 3 bases and the V segment lost 7 bases, leaving 7 bases of the junction unmatched. Per the germline V gene, CDR1 is SGHVS and CDR2 is FQNEAQ. The CDR3 loop reads CASTSGQGFNQPQHF. The part of the CDR3 DNA that was read is TGTGCCAGCACGAGCGGACAGGGGTTCAATCAGCCC.

Regarding this clone: Read data end 3 residues before the CDR3 end; the end is taken from the germline J gene. The gene calls are TRBV7-6 and TRBJ1-2; 9 bases are shared with TRBD1. This CDR3 is built from 14 residues. Germline-derived CDR1 and CDR2 are SGHVS and FNYEAQ. Trimming at V came to 4 bases and at J to 4 bases, leaving 4 bases not matched to a gene. CDR3 region: CASSWDRAGYGYTF. Partial CDR3 DNA: TGTGCCAGCAGCTGGGACAGGGCAGGCTATGGC.

On this clone: The CDR3 end falls 3 residues outside the read, so it is completed with the germline J gene. J is TRBJ2-2 and V is TRBV7-2; 7 bases map to TRBD1. The CDR3 length is 15 residues. Germline CDR1 and CDR2: SGHTA and FQGNSA. The sequenced CDR3 bases are TGTGCCAGCAGTCAACAGGGGAATGGGGCCAACGTG. Amino acid sequence: CASSQQGNGANV. The CDR3 in full is CASSQQGNGANVLFF.

Comments on this clone: The read comes to an end 3 residues before the CDR3 does, leaving the germline J gene to fill in the end. The chain recombines TRBV19 with TRBJ1-2; D is unresolved. In germline, CDR1 is LNHDA, CDR2 SQIVND (reference sequence). The CDR3 has 12 residues. CDR3 amino acids: CASSPSYNDYTF. Partial CDR3 DNA: TGTGCCAGTAGCCCCTCATACAATGAC.

This CDR3 is CASSNRRGTSVQETQYF. The sequenced part of the CDR3 DNA is TGTGCCAGCAGTAATCGGCGGGGTACTAGCGTCCAAGAGACC. V and J are TRBV12-3 or TRBV12-4 and TRBJ2-5, with 7 bases aligning to TRBD2. The missing CDR3 end, 3 residues past where the read stops, is filled in from the germline J gene. This CDR3 is 17 amino acids long. V shed 5 bases and J 1 base; nucleotides not matched to a gene: 13.

About this clone itself: The read stops 3 residues short of the end of the CDR3; the missing end is completed from the germline J gene. This rearrangement joins TRBV18 to TRBJ1-1; perhaps TRBD1 as D (5 bases). Germline CDR1 reads KGHSH; CDR2 reads LQKENI. CDR3 length equals 17 residues. The CDR3 is CASSPPSSGGKFGIAFF. The DNA read from the CDR3 is TGTGCCAGCTCACCACCGTCCTCGGGGGGGAAGTTTGGGATA.